This T cell receptor beta chain was captured by sequencing in a study of cytomegalovirus exposure and HLA in healthy donors. Germline V gene lookup returns CDR1 MNHEY and CDR2 SVGAGI. V lost 4 bases to trimming and J lost 1 base, with 7 bases between them. The CDR3 sequence is 13 residues long. This clone has just one count. The primer mix had 60 Vbeta and 13 Jbeta primers. Some clones are missing from TCRdb's copy, which holds only in-frame ones; the method was immunoSEQ multiplex PCR. The sample yields 100,000 to 150,000 clones, approximately 78% seen once. Source material: PBMCs. This sequence was found in a middle-aged woman in good health and CMV-seropositive. V usage is TRBV6-5 and J usage is TRBJ1-1; D ambiguous. DNA of the CDR3: TGTGCCAGCAGTTTTTTTAGGAACACTGAAGCTTTCTTT. Protein: CASSFFRNTEAFF.